One and the same sample provided the 9 T cell receptor beta chains below, sequenced in a study of blood T cell repertoires in COVID-19. Libraries were prepared by immunoSEQ multiplex PCR; TCRdb keeps only in-frame clonotypes and omits some of them. The sample shows approximately 57,000 clones, more than 75% of them seen only once. The sample taken for sequencing was peripheral blood. These receptors were collected from a man aged 35 to 55 with active COVID-19.

The chain employs TRBV29-1 and TRBJ2-5; TRBD1 agrees at 10 bases. The germline V gene encodes CDR1 SQVTM and CDR2 ANQGSEA. The CDR3 extends over 13 amino acids. The V gene end was trimmed by 3 bases and the J gene end by 5 bases; junction bases not matched to a gene: 3. The CDR3 coding sequence is TGCAGCGTTGACTTGGACAGGGGGGAGACCCAGTACTTC. It is translated as CSVDLDRGETQYF.

The rearrangement uses TRBV7-9 and TRBJ2-2; D possibly corresponds to TRBD1 (6 bases). CDR1 is SEHNR, CDR2 FQNEAQ, per germline (reference sequence). The CDR3 spans 14 residues. V shed 5 bases and J shed 5 bases, with 12 bases lying between them. The CDR3 here is CASSRTGFTGELFF. Written as DNA, the CDR3 is TGTGCCAGCAGCCGAACAGGGTTTACCGGGGAGCTGTTTTTT.

The chain is built from TRBV11-3 and TRBJ2-3, with 9 bases lining up with TRBD1. This CDR3 is built from 15 residues. With 3 bases clipped from V and 1 base from J, the junction kept 2 bases outside the gene matches. Germline CDR1 reads SGHNT; CDR2 reads YENEEA. The DNA for the CDR3 is TGTGCCAGCAGCTTTACAGGGGGCGGCACAGATACGCAGTATTTT. Amino acids: CASSFTGGGTDTQYF.

The chain carries TRBV4-1 and TRBJ1-2; TRBD1 matches 8 bases. This CDR3 contains 15 residues. Germline values: CDR1 MGHRA, CDR2 YSYEKL. The V and J ends lost 1 base and 5 bases, in that order; junction bases with no gene match: 6. The CDR3 loop reads CASSQVETGAYGYTF. The CDR3 DNA is TGCGCCAGCAGCCAAGTGGAGACAGGGGCTTATGGCTACACCTTC.

This chain links TRBV28 with TRBJ2-6; 7 bases match TRBD1. Losses at the gene ends were 5 bases for V and 0 bases for J; bases not matched to a gene: 1. The germline CDR1 and CDR2 sequences are MDHEN and SYDVKM. The length of the CDR3 is 15 residues. This CDR3 reads CASSPGGSGANVLTF. In nucleotides, the CDR3 is TGTGCCAGCAGTCCAGGGGGCTCTGGGGCCAACGTCCTGACTTTC.

This chain uses TRBV2 with TRBJ1-6, with 9 bases fitting TRBD1. The V segment lost 6 bases and the J segment 6 bases; nucleotides outside the gene matches: 3. This CDR3 comprises 14 residues. CDR1 and CDR2 (germline): SNHLY, FYNNEI. CDR3 sequence reads: CASRLDRGNSPLHF. CDR3 DNA: TGTGCCAGCAGACTGGACAGGGGTAATTCACCCCTCCACTTT.

This sequence joins TRBV11-2 and TRBJ2-1; the D is unclear. Looked up from germline, CDR1 is SGHAT and CDR2 is FQNNGV. The ends were cut back, 6 bases at V and 4 bases at J, with 16 bases in the middle. This CDR3 has 15 residues. CDR3 protein: CASSSSLSNYNEQFF. For the CDR3, the DNA is TGTGCCAGCAGTTCGAGTCTTAGCAATTACAATGAGCAGTTCTTC.

The CDR3 loop reads CASSQDGTSTDTQYF. The CDR3, as DNA: TGTGCCAGCAGCCAAGATGGGACTAGCACAGATACGCAGTATTTT. This sequence joins TRBV4-2 and TRBJ2-3; possibly TRBD2 for D (6 bases). V was shortened by 0 bases and J by 0 bases, with 7 bases between the two germline ends. CDR1 is LGHNA and CDR2 is YNFKEQ in the germline V gene. CDR3 length: 15 residues.

The V call is TRBV3-1 (or the pseudogene TRBV3-2), the J call TRBJ2-1, with a weak D call TRBD2 (6 bases). CDR3 length: 14 residues. CDR1 and CDR2 from the germline V gene are LGHDT and YNNKEL (reference sequence). V dropped 2 bases and J dropped 6 bases, with 11 bases sitting between them. The CDR3 is CASSQRGSGNEQFF. In DNA form, the CDR3 reads TGTGCCAGCAGCCAACGGGGGAGTGGCAATGAGCAGTTCTTC.